The 10 T cell receptor beta chains given below trace back to one sample, sequenced in a study of identifying expanded T cells in peripheral blood. Sequenced by immunoSEQ multiplex PCR; TCRdb stores in-frame clones only, minus some. The sample includes approximately 130,000 clones, 84% of them seen just once. The sample comprised blood. The receptors derive from a person between 18 and 69 years old in good health.

The chain uses TRBV5-1 and TRBJ2-7; 7 positions agree with TRBD2. CDR1 SGHRS and CDR2 YFSETQ come from the germline V gene. After removal of 2 bases from V and 6 bases from J, the junction contained 5 bases not matched to a gene. CDR3 size: 13 residues. CDR3: CASSLDWEGEQYF. CDR3 coding DNA: TGCGCCAGCAGCTTAGATTGGGAGGGCGAGCAGTACTTC.

This chain uses TRBV7-2 with TRBJ2-5, with D possibly matching TRBD1 (5 bases). The CDR3 contains 15 residues. Trimming shortened V by 5 bases and J by 3 bases, and 16 bases separated the two germline ends. Germline-derived CDR1 and CDR2 are SGHTA and FQGNSA. Here the CDR3 reads CASSQSGLVKETQYF. The CDR3 DNA follows: TGTGCCAGCAGCCAATCAGGGTTAGTAAAAGAGACCCAGTACTTC. The full variable domain, with the rest looked up from reference TRBV7-2 and TRBJ2-5, is GAGVSQSPSNKVTEKGKDVELRCDPISGHTALYWYRQSLGQGLEFLIYFQGNSAPDKSGLPSDRFSAERTGGSVSTLTIQRTQQEDSAVYLCASSQSGLVKETQYFGPGTRLLVL.

The V call is TRBV19, the J call TRBJ2-7; the D is unclear. Germline V gene sequence: CDR1 LNHDA, CDR2 SQIVND (reference sequence). This CDR3 is built from 15 residues. The V end was cut by 5 bases, the J end by 0 bases, with 14 bases between. CDR3 sequence (DNA): TGTGCCAGTAGTGCCGCAGGACCTAGCTCCTACGAGCAGTACTTC. Protein product: CASSAAGPSSYEQYF.

J is TRBJ1-2 and V is TRBV7-2; D not resolved. V shed 6 bases and J shed 1 base, with 12 bases lying between them. Germline assignment: CDR1 SGHTA and CDR2 FQGNSA. The CDR3 runs 14 residues. CDR3 DNA sequence: TGTGCCAGCAGGCCGCAGATAGTTAACTATGGCTACACCTTC. Residues: CASRPQIVNYGYTF.

V and J are TRBV2 and TRBJ2-1; D uncertain. V gave up 4 bases and J gave up 6 bases, with 16 bases separating them. The CDR3 length is 15 residues. Germline V gene lookup returns CDR1 SNHLY and CDR2 FYNNEI. CDR3: CASSGILTIGNEQFF. In nucleotides, the CDR3 is TGTGCCAGCAGTGGGATTCTGACAATTGGCAATGAGCAGTTCTTC. The whole variable domain, remainder taken from reference TRBV2 and TRBJ2-1, is EPEVTQTPSHQVTQMGQEVILRCVPISNHLYFYWYRQILGQKVEFLVSFYNNEISEKSEIFDDQFSVERPDGSNFTLKIRSTKLEDSAMYFCASSGILTIGNEQFFGPGTRLTVL.

The chain couples TRBV6-6 to TRBJ1-5; D is unclear. There are 12 residues in the CDR3. V gave up 2 bases and J gave up 4 bases, with 3 bases separating them. Germline V gives CDR1 MNHNY, CDR2 SVGAGI (reference sequence). The CDR3 coding sequence is TGTGCCAGCAGTTACGGGAATCAGCCCCAGCATTTT. Protein sequence: CASSYGNQPQHF.

The count of this clone is one. This could be a read error, since a much larger clone is one nucleotide away. Within the sample, other DNA sequences also encode this same CDR3. The genes are TRBV6-4 and TRBJ1-2; D is unresolved. CDR1 is MRHNA and CDR2 is SNTAGT in the germline V gene. This CDR3 contains 11 residues. Trimming stripped 3 bases from V and 4 bases from J, with 3 bases between. CDR3 in amino acids: CASSEGYGYTF. The CDR3 DNA sequence: TGTGCCAGCAGTGAAGGCTATGGCTACACCTTC.

The genes are TRBV11-3 and TRBJ1-6; no clear D gene. Per germline, CDR1 SGHNT and CDR2 YENEEA. The CDR3 extends over 14 amino acids. Trimming stripped 3 bases from V and 5 bases from J, with 8 bases between. CDR3 residues: CASSFARNNSPLHF. The CDR3 DNA sequence: TGTGCCAGCAGCTTTGCCAGGAATAATTCACCCCTCCACTTT.

The V call is TRBV9, the J call TRBJ1-1, with 7 bases identical to TRBD1. V shed 3 bases and J 4 bases; nucleotides not matched to a gene: 9. This CDR3 contains 15 residues. In germline, CDR1 is SGDLS, CDR2 YYNGEE. The CDR3 loop is CASSERTGGTTEAFF. The CDR3 DNA reads as TGTGCCAGCAGCGAAAGGACAGGAGGAACCACTGAAGCTTTCTTT.

The rearrangement uses TRBV7-2 and TRBJ2-7, with TRBD2 identical over 7 bases. The germline V gene has CDR1 SGHTA and CDR2 FQGNSA. Losses at the gene ends were 1 base for V and 6 bases for J; bases not matched to a gene: 12. The CDR3 is made up of 16 amino acids. CDR3 amino acids: CASSLEVLRLASEQYF. CDR3 in DNA: TGTGCCAGCAGCTTAGAGGTGTTACGACTAGCCTCCGAGCAGTACTTC. Full variable domain (remainder filled in from reference TRBV7-2 and TRBJ2-7): GAGVSQSPSNKVTEKGKDVELRCDPISGHTALYWYRQSLGQGLEFLIYFQGNSAPDKSGLPSDRFSAERTGGSVSTLTIQRTQQEDSAVYLCASSLEVLRLASEQYFGPGTRLTVT.